This T cell receptor beta chain derives from a study of cytomegalovirus exposure and HLA in healthy donors. Turning to the study itself: HLA-typed donors were the source of about 85 million unique TCRs held in an early data release.

This CDR3 region has 12 residues. The germline gives CDR1 SNHLY, CDR2 FYNNEI. Vbeta (60) and Jbeta (13) primers were used in the PCR. The assay was immunoSEQ multiplex PCR, and TCRdb's table has in-frame clones only and misses some. The sample lists more than 80,000 clones, 64% occurring once. Only one count was recorded for this clone. This TCR was sampled from a man aged 55 to 70 in good health and CMV-seronegative. Sample: PBMCs. The V call is TRBV2, the J call TRBJ2-5; maybe TRBD2 (7 bases). The closer fit of TRBJ2-7 to the DNA end suggests the J call may be wrong. CDR3 sequence (DNA): TGTGCCAGTCTGGGGGGGCTCTACGAGCAGTACTTC. Translation: CASLGGLYEQYF.